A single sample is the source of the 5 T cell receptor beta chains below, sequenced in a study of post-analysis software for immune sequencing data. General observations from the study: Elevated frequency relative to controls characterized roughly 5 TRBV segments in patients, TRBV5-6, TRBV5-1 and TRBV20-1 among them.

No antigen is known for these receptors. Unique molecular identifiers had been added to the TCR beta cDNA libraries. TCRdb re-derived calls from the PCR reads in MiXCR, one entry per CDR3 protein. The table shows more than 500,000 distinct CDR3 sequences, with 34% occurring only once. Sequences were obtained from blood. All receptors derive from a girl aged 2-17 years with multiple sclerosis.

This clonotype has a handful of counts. The DNA for the CDR3 is TGCGCCAGCAGCCAAGCCCTGGGGACTTACTATGGCTACACCTTC. Encoded protein: CASSQALGTYYGYTF. V and J are TRBV4-1 and TRBJ1-2; D is perhaps TRBD1 (5 bases). The CDR3 is 15 amino acids. Germline-derived CDR1 and CDR2 are MGHRA and YSYEKL. V was clipped by 1 base and J by 3 bases, with 12 bases between them.

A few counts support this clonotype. The CDR3 reads CSARIDGAYGYTF. In DNA form, the CDR3 reads TGCAGTGCTAGAATCGACGGGGCCTATGGCTACACCTTC. J is TRBJ1-2 and V is TRBV20-1, with D possibly matching TRBD1 (5 bases). V dropped 2 bases and J dropped 4 bases, with 11 bases sitting between them. Germline CDR1 DFQATT, CDR2 SNEGSKA (reference sequence). This CDR3 has 13 amino acids.

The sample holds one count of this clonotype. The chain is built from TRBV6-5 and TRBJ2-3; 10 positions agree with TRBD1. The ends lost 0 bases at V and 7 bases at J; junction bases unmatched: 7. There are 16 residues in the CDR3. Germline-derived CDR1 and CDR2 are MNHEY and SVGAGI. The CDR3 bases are TGTGCCAGCAGTTACTCGGGACAGGGGTTCGACCATACGCAGTATTTT. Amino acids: CASSYSGQGFDHTQYF.

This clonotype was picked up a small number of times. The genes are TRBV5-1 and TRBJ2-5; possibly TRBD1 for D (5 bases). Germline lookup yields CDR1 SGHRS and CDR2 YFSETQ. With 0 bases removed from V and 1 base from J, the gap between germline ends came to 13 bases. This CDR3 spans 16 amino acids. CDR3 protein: CASSLGPQGAQETQYF. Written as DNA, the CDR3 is TGCGCCAGCAGCTTGGGACCGCAGGGCGCCCAAGAGACCCAGTACTTC.

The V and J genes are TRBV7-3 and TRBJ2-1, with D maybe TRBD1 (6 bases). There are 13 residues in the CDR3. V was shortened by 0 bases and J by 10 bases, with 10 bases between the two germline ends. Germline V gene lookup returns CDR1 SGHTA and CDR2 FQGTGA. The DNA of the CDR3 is TGTGCCAGCAGCTTAACGGGGGCAAGGGAGCAGTTCTTC. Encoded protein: CASSLTGAREQFF.